This TCR beta chain was observed in a study of shared clonotypes between healthy human individuals. CDR3 length equals 13 residues. V dropped 6 bases and J dropped 4 bases, with 10 bases sitting between them. Looked up from germline, CDR1 is MDHEN and CDR2 is SYDVKM. The test was conducted at deep level. The assay was immunoSEQ multiplex PCR, and TCRdb's table has in-frame clones only and misses some. The table shows 550,000 to 600,000 clones, with just over 75% occurring only once. The specimen sequenced was PBMCs. The TCR comes from a woman aged 35 to 49 in good health. Some clones in this sample may be carry-over from other donors' samples. The chain recombines TRBV28 with TRBJ1-5; D might be TRBD1 (6 bases). The CDR3 coding sequence is TGTGCCAGCAGAGGGACACCGAATCAGCCCCAGCATTTT. Amino acids: CASRGTPNQPQHF.